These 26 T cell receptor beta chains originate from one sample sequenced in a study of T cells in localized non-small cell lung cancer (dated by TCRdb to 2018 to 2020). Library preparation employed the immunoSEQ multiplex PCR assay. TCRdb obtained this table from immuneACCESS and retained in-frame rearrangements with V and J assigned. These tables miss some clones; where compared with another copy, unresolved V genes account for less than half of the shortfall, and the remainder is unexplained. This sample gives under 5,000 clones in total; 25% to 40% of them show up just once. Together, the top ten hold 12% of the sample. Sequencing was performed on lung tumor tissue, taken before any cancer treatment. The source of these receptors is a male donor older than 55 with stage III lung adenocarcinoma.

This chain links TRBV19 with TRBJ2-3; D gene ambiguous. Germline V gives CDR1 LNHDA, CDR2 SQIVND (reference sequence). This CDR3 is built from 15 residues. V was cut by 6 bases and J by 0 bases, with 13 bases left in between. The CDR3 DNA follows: TGTGCCAGTAGCCCTTTAGGCGCCAGCACAGATACGCAGTATTTT. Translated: CASSPLGASTDTQYF.

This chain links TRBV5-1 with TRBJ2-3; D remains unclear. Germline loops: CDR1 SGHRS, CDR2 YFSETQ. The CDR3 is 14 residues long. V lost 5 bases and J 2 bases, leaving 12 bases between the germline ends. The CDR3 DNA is TGCGCCAGCAGAATATCCTCCCCCACAGATACGCAGTATTTT. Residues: CASRISSPTDTQYF.

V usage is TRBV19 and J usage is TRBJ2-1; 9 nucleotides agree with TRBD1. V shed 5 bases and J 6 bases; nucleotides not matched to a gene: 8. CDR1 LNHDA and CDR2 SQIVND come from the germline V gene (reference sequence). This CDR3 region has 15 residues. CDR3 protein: CASSFHRDRVNEQFF. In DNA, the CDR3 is TGTGCCAGTAGTTTCCACCGGGACAGGGTCAATGAGCAGTTCTTC.

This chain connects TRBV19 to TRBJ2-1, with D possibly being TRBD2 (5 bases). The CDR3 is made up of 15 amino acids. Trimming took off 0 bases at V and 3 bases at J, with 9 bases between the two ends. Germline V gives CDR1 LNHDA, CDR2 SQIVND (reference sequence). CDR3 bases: TGTGCCAGTAGTATAGAGGCGGGTCGCTACAATGAGCAGTTCTTC. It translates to CASSIEAGRYNEQFF.

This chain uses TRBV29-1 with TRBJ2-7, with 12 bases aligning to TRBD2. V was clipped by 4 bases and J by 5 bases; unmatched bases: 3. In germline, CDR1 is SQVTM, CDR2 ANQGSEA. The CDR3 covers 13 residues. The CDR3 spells CSVGGLAGNEQYF. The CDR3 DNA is TGCAGCGTTGGGGGACTAGCGGGCAACGAGCAGTACTTC.

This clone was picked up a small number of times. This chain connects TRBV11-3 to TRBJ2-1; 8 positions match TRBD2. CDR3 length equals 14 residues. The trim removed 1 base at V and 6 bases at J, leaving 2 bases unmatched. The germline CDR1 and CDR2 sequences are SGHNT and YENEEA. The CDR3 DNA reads TGTGCCAGCAGCTTAGTTAGCGGGATCAATGAGCAGTTCTTC. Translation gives CASSLVSGINEQFF. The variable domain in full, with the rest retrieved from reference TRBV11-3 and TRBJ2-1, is EAGVVQSPRYKIIEKKQPVAFWCNPISGHNTLYWYLQNLGQGPELLIRYENEEAVDDSQLPKDRFSAERLKGVDSTLKIQPAELGDSAVYLCASSLVSGINEQFFGPGTRLTVL.

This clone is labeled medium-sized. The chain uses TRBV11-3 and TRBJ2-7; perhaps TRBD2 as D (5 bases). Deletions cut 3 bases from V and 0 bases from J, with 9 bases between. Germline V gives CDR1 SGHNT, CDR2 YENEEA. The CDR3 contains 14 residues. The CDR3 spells CASSLAGGSYEQYF. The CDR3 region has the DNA TGTGCCAGCAGCTTGGCGGGTGGCTCCTACGAGCAGTACTTC.

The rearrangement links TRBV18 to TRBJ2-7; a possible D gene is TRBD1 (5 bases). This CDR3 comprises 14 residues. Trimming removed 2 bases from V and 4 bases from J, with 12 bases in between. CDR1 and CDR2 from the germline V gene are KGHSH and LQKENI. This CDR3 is CASSPARQGYEQYF. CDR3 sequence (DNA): TGTGCCAGCTCACCAGCCAGGCAGGGATACGAGCAGTACTTC.

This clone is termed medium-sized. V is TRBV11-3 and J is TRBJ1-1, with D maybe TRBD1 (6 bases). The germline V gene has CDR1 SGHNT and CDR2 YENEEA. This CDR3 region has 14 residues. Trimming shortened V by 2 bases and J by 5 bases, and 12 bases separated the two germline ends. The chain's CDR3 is CASSLTQGGTEAFF. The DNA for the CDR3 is TGTGCCAGCAGCTTAACACAGGGAGGAACTGAAGCTTTCTTT. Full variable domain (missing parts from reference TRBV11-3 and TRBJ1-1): EAGVVQSPRYKIIEKKQPVAFWCNPISGHNTLYWYLQNLGQGPELLIRYENEEAVDDSQLPKDRFSAERLKGVDSTLKIQPAELGDSAVYLCASSLTQGGTEAFFGQGTRLTVV.

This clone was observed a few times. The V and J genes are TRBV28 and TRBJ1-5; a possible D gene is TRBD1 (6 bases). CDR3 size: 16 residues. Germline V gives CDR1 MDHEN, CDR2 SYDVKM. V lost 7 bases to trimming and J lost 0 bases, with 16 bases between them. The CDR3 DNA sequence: TGTGCCAGCACCCCACGGGGGCGAGGTAGCAATCAGCCCCAGCATTTT. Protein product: CASTPRGRGSNQPQHF.

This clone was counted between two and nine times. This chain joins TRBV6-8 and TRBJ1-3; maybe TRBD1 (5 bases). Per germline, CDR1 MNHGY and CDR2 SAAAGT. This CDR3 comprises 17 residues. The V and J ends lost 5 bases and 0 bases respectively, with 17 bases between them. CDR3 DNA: TGTGCCAGCAGTGTTCGAGGGACGAGGAGCTCTGGAAACACCATATATTTT. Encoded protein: CASSVRGTRSSGNTIYF.

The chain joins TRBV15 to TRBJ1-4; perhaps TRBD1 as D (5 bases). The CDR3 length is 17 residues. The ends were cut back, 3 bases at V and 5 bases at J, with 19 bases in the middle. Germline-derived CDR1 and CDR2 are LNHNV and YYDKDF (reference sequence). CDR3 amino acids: CATSRSTRGAENEKLFF. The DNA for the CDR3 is TGTGCCACCAGCAGGAGTACGAGAGGGGCCGAGAATGAAAAACTGTTTTTT.

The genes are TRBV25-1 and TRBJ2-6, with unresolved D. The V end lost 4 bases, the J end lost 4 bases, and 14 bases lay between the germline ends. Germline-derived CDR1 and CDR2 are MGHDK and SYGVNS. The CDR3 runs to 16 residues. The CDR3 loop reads CASSGVLGTGANVLTF. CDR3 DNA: TGTGCCAGCAGTGGTGTTTTAGGAACCGGGGCCAACGTCCTGACTTTC.

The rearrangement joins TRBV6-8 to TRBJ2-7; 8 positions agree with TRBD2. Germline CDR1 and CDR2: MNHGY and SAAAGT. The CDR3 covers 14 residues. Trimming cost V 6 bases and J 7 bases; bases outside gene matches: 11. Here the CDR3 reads CASRIKGPGGEQYF. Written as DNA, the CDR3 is TGTGCCAGCAGAATCAAGGGGCCGGGAGGGGAGCAGTACTTC.

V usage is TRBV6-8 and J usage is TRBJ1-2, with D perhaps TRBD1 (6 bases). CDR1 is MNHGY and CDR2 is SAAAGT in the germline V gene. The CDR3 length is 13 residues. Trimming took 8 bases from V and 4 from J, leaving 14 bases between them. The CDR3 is CASFRGGRYGYTF. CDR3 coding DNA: TGTGCCAGCTTCAGGGGAGGACGCTATGGCTACACCTTC.

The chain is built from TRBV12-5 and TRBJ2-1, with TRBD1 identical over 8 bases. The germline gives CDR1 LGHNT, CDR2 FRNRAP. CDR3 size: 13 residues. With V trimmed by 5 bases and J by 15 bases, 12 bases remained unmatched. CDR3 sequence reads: CASGTITGTGLFF. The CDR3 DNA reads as TGTGCTAGTGGTACTATTACCGGGACAGGTCTGTTCTTC. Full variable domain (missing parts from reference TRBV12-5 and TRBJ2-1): DARVTQTPRHKVTEMGQEVTMRCQPILGHNTVFWYRQTMMQGLELLAYFRNRAPLDDSGMPKDRFSAEMPDATLATLKIQPSEPRDSAVYFCASGTITGTGLFFGPGTRLTVL.

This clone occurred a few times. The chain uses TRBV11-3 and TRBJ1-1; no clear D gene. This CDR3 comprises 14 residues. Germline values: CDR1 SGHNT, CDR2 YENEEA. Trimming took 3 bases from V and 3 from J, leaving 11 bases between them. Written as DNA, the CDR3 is TGTGCCAGCAGCTTTGGAAGAAGGGACACTGAAGCTTTCTTT. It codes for CASSFGRRDTEAFF.

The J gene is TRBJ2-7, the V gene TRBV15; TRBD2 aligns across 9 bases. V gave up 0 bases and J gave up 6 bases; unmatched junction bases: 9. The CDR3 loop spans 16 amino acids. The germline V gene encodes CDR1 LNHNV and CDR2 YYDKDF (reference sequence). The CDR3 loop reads CATSRDQLLAGSEQYF. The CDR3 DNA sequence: TGTGCCACCAGCAGAGATCAACTTCTAGCGGGGTCCGAGCAGTACTTC.

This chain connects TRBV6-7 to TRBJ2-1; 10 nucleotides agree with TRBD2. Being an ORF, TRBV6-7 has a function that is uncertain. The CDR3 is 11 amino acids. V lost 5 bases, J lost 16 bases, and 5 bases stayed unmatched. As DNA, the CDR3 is TGTGCCAGCAGTCTAGCGGGAGCACGTTTCTTC. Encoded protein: CASSLAGARFF.

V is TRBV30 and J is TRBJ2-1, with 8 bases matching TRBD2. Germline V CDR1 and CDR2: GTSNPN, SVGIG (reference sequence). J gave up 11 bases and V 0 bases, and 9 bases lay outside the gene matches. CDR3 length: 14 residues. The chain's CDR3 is CAWSVISSGRKQFF. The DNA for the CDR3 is TGTGCCTGGAGTGTAATTTCTAGCGGGCGAAAGCAGTTCTTC.

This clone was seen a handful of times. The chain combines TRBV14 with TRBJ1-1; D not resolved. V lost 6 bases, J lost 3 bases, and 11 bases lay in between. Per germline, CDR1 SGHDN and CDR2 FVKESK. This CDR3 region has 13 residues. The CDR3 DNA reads TGTGCCAGCAGTACGGAACTTTACACTGAAGCTTTCTTT. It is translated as CASSTELYTEAFF.

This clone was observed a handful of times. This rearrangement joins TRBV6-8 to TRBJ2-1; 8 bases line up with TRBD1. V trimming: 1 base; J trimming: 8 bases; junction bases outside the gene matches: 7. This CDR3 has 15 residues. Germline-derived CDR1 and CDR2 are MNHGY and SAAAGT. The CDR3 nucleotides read TGTGCCAGCAGTTACTGGGGGACAGGCTCCGATGAGCAGTTCTTC. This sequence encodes CASSYWGTGSDEQFF.

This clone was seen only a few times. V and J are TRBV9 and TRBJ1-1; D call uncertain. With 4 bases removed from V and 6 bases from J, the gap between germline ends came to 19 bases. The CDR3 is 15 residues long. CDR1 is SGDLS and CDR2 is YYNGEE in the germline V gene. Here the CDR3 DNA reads TGTGCCAGCAGCCCACGGGAGTCTCCGGGAGCTGAAGCTTTCTTT. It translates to CASSPRESPGAEAFF.

The CDR3 DNA sequence: TGTGCCATCAGTGAGGCCGCAACCTACGAGCAGTACTTC. Its translation is CAISEAATYEQYF. The genes are TRBV10-3 and TRBJ2-7, with D hard to call. Germline lookup yields CDR1 ENHRY and CDR2 SYGVKD. CDR3 length: 13 amino acids. The ends were cut back, 2 bases at V and 2 bases at J, with 7 bases in the middle.

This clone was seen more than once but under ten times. The CDR3 spells CASSSSFGPSYEQYF. CDR3 in DNA: TGTGCCAGCAGCTCAAGCTTTGGGCCCTCCTACGAGCAGTACTTC. The J gene is TRBJ2-7, the V gene TRBV11-3; D not resolved. Per the germline V gene, CDR1 is SGHNT and CDR2 is YENEEA. V was trimmed by 4 bases and J by 0 bases, leaving 13 bases between them. CDR3 length: 15 residues.

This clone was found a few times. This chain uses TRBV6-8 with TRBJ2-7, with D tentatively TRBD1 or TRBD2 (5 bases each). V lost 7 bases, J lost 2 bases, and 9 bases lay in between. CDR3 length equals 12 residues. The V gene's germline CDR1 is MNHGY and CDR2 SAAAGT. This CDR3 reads CASKRGPYEQYF. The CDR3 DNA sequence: TGTGCCAGCAAGAGGGGACCCTACGAGCAGTACTTC.